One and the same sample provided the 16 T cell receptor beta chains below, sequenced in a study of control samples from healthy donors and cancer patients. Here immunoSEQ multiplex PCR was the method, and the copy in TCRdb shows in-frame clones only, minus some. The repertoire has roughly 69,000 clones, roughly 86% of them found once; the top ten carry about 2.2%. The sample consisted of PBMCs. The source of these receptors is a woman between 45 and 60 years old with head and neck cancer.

In nucleotides, the CDR3 is TGTGCCAGCGTTGCGGACAATGAGCAGTTCTTC. It codes for CASVADNEQFF. The J gene is TRBJ2-1, the V gene TRBV7-9, with D uncertain. In germline, CDR1 is SEHNR, CDR2 FQNEAQ (reference sequence). The CDR3 is made up of 11 amino acids. V lost 8 bases, J lost 5 bases, and 7 bases lay in between.

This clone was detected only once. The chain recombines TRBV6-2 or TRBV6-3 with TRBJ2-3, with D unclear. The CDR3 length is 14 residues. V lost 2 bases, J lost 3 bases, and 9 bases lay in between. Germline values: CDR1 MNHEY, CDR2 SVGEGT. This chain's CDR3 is CASSYGVSTDTQYF. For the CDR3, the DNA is TGTGCCAGCAGTTACGGGGTTAGTACAGATACGCAGTATTTT.

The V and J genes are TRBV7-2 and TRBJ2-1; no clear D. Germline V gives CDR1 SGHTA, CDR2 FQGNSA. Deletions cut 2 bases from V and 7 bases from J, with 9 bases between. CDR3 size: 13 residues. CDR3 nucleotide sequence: TGTGCCAGCAGCTTACCGGCCGTTAATGAGCAGTTCTTC. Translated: CASSLPAVNEQFF.

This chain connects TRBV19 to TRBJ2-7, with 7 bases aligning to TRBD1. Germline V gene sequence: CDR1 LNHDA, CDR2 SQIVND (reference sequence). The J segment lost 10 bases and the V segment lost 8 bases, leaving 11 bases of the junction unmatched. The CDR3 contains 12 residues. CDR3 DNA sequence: TGTGCCAGTTCAACCGGGACAGCTAACCAGTACTTC. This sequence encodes CASSTGTANQYF.

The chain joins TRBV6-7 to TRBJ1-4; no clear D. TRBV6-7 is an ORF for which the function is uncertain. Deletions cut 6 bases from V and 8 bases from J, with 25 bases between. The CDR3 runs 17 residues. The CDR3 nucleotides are TGTGCCAGCAGCCTCGACCTATCCGAAGAAGGTGGCGAAAAACTGTTTTTT. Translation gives CASSLDLSEEGGEKLFF.

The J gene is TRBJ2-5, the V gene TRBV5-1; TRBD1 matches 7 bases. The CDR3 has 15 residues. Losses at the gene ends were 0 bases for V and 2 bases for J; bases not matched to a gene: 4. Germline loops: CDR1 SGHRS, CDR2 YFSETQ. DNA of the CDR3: TGCGCCAGCAGCTTGGTCGGGACAGATCAAGAGACCCAGTACTTC. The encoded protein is CASSLVGTDQETQYF.

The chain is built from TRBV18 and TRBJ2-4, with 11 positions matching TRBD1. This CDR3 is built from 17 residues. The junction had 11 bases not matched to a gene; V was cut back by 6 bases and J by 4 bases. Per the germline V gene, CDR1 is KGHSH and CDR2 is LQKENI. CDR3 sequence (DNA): TGTGCCAGCTCCCCTCCGGGACAGGGGGTGTTGAAAAACATTCAGTACTTC. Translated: CASSPPGQGVLKNIQYF.

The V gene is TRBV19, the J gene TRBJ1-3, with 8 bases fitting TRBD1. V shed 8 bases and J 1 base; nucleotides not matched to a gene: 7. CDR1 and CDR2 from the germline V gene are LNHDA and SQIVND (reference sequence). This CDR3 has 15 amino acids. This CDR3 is CASGAGGLSGNTIYF. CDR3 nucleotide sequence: TGTGCCAGTGGGGCAGGGGGCCTATCTGGAAACACCATATATTTT.

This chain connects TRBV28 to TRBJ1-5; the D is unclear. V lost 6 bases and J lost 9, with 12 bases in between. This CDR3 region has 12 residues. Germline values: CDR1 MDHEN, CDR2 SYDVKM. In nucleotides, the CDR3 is TGTGCCAGCAGCCCCCCGCGGGGGCCCCAGCATTTT. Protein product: CASSPPRGPQHF.

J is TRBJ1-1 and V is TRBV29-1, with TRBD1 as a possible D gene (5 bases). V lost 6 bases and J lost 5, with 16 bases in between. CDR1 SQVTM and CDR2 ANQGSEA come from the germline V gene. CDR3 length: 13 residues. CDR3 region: CSVERGARTEAFF. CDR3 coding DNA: TGCAGCGTGGAGAGAGGGGCGAGGACTGAAGCTTTCTTT.

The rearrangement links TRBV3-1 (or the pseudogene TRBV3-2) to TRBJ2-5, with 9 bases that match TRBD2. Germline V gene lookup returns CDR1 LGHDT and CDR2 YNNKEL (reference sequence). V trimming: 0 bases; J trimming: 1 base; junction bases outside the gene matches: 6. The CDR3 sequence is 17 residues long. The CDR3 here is CASSQEAALAGQETQYF. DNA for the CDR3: TGTGCCAGCAGCCAAGAGGCAGCACTAGCGGGCCAAGAGACCCAGTACTTC.

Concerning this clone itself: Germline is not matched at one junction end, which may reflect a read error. CDR3 region: CASSLVAREDYGQYF. DNA of the CDR3: TGTGCCAGCAGCTTAGTGGCCAGGGAGGACTACGGGCAGTACTTC. V usage is TRBV7-2 and J usage is TRBJ2-7; the D gene is possibly TRBD2 (6 bases). The CDR3 extends over 15 amino acids. Germline V gene data show CDR1 as SGHTA and CDR2 as FQGNSA.

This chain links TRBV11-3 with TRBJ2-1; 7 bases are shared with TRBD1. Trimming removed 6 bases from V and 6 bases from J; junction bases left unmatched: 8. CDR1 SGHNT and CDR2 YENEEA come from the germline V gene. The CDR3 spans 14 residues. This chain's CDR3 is CASSPGTVCNEQFF. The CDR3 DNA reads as TGTGCCAGCAGTCCCGGGACAGTGTGCAATGAGCAGTTCTTC.

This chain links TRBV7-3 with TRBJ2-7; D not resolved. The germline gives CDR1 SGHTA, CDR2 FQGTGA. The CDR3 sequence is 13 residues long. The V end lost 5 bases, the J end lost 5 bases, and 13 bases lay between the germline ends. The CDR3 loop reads CASSARAWDEQYF. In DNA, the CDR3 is TGTGCCAGCAGCGCCCGGGCATGGGACGAGCAGTACTTC.

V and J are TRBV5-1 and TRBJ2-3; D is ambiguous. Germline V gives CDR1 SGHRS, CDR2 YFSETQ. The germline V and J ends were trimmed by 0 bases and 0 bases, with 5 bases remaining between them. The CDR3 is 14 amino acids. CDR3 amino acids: CASSLGDSTDTQYF. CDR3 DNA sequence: TGCGCCAGCAGCTTGGGTGACAGCACAGATACGCAGTATTTT.

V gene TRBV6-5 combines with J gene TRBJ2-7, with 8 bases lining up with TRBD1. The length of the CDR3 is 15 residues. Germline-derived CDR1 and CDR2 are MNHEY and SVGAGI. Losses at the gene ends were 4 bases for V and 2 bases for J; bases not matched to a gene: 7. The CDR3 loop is CASSSPDRGAYEQYF. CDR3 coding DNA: TGTGCCAGCAGTTCGCCAGACAGGGGAGCCTACGAGCAGTACTTC.